What follows are 32 T cell receptor beta chains derived from one specimen sequenced in a study of T cells after posttransplantation cyclophosphamide. Clones were sequenced by immunoSEQ multiplex PCR, and TCRdb holds only the in-frame ones, with some missing. The table lists about 9,700 clones, 95% to 98% of them singletons. Cells defined as naive were viable CD3+CD4+ or CD3+CD8+ and CCR7+CD45RA+CD45RO-CD95-CD27+CD28+. The specimen was naive CD4+ T cells sorted from PBMCs. All receptors come from a woman aged 60-70 years in good health, CMV-negative, and a related stem cell transplant donor.

CDR3 residues: CASSEAYRAQPQHF. The DNA of the CDR3 is TGTGCCAGCAGTGAAGCCTACAGGGCTCAGCCCCAGCATTTT. The rearrangement links TRBV6-1 to TRBJ1-5, with TRBD1 as a possible D gene (6 bases). V lost 0 bases, J lost 6 bases, and 9 bases lay in between. Germline CDR1 reads MNHNS; CDR2 reads SASEGT. CDR3 size: 14 residues.

The DNA for the CDR3 is TGTGCCAGCTCACCGGACAGGGGGGAGCAGTACTTC. It codes for CASSPDRGEQYF. The chain has TRBV18 and TRBJ2-7; 10 bases map to TRBD1. The trim removed 3 bases at V and 7 bases at J, leaving 0 bases unmatched. CDR3 length equals 12 residues. Germline assignment: CDR1 KGHSH and CDR2 LQKENI.

This sequence joins TRBV15 and TRBJ1-2; D call uncertain. The V gene's germline CDR1 is LNHNV and CDR2 YYDKDF (reference sequence). The V and J ends lost 5 bases and 1 base respectively, with 11 bases between them. The CDR3 extends over 14 amino acids. The CDR3 sequence: CATSSLSFNYGYTF. CDR3 DNA: TGTGCCACCAGCTCTCTTTCCTTTAACTATGGCTACACCTTC.

CDR3 sequence reads: CASSYLSGNQPQHF. The CDR3 DNA sequence: TGTGCCAGCAGTTACCTCTCGGGAAATCAGCCCCAGCATTTT. This sequence joins TRBV6-6 and TRBJ1-5, with D uncertain. V was trimmed by 2 bases and J by 4 bases, leaving 9 bases between them. The CDR3 is 14 residues long. Germline CDR1 and CDR2: MNHNY and SVGAGI (reference sequence).

The V call is TRBV5-6, the J call TRBJ2-5, with TRBD2 matching over 8 bases. Germline CDR1 reads SGHDT; CDR2 reads YYEEEE. This CDR3 comprises 16 residues. V lost 4 bases to trimming and J lost 1 base; unmatched junction nucleotides: 9. As DNA, the CDR3 is TGTGCCAGCAGCCTCGGGGGGGGGCGCCCCCAAGAGACCCAGTACTTC. Protein: CASSLGGGRPQETQYF.

The chain couples TRBV7-2 to TRBJ2-1; 9 nucleotides agree with TRBD1. Germline CDR1 reads SGHTA; CDR2 reads FQGNSA. This CDR3 has 13 residues. J was trimmed by 9 bases and V by 5 bases; bases with no gene match: 5. The CDR3: CASSALGQGEQFF. The CDR3, as DNA: TGTGCCAGCAGCGCCTTGGGACAGGGTGAGCAGTTCTTC.

V gene TRBV6-5 combines with J gene TRBJ2-1; D not certain. In germline, CDR1 is MNHEY, CDR2 SVGAGI. CDR3 length equals 14 residues. V was shortened by 4 bases and J by 9 bases, with 16 bases between the two germline ends. CDR3 DNA: TGTGCCAGCAGTTCGCTCATCAAGGCTAGTGAGCAGTTCTTC. This gives the protein CASSSLIKASEQFF.

The V gene is TRBV5-4, the J gene TRBJ1-2; D is undetermined. V was clipped by 4 bases and J by 0 bases, with 13 bases between them. This CDR3 has 15 amino acids. From germline, CDR1 is SGHNT and CDR2 YYREEE (reference sequence). As DNA, the CDR3 is TGTGCCAGCAGCCCCGGCCCAGCGGCTAACTATGGCTACACCTTC. This codes for CASSPGPAANYGYTF.

This sequence joins TRBV25-1 and TRBJ2-5; 7 bases are a match to TRBD2. Trimming removed 0 bases from V and 10 bases from J; junction bases left unmatched: 8. Germline V gene lookup returns CDR1 MGHDK and CDR2 SYGVNS. The CDR3 runs to 14 residues. CDR3 DNA: TGTGCCAGCAGTGAATACGGGGGAGGGAGGGGCCAGTACTTC. This codes for CASSEYGGGRGQYF.

The chain is built from TRBV7-9 and TRBJ1-6; TRBD1 might be the D (5 bases). This CDR3 is built from 13 residues. Trimming stripped 7 bases from V and 7 bases from J, with 11 bases between. In germline, CDR1 is SEHNR, CDR2 FQNEAQ (reference sequence). The CDR3 sequence is CASTRQLNSPLHF. DNA of the CDR3: TGTGCCAGCACTCGACAGCTAAATTCACCCCTCCACTTT.

The V gene is TRBV9, the J gene TRBJ2-7; the D gene is possibly TRBD2 (7 bases). V was trimmed by 0 bases and J by 4 bases, leaving 20 bases between them. The CDR3 has 17 amino acids. The germline V gene encodes CDR1 SGDLS and CDR2 YYNGEE. The CDR3 coding sequence is TGTGCCAGCAGCGTAGTGAGGGGGGGCGGGGGAGCTTACGAGCAGTACGTC. Translating it yields CASSVVRGGGGAYEQYV.

The gene calls are TRBV18 and TRBJ1-6; D is undetermined. The length of the CDR3 is 16 residues. The V gene lost 3 bases and the J gene lost 2 bases, with 11 bases spanning the gap. The germline CDR1 and CDR2 sequences are KGHSH and LQKENI. The CDR3 spells CASSPQAGTYNSPLHF. The CDR3 DNA follows: TGTGCCAGCTCACCCCAGGCGGGGACCTATAATTCACCCCTCCACTTT. The variable domain in full, completed from reference TRBV18 and TRBJ1-6, reads NAGVMQNPRHLVRRRGQEARLRCSPMKGHSHVYWYRQLPEEGLKFMVYLQKENIIDESGMPKERFSAEFPKEGPSILRIQQVVRGDSAAYFCASSPQAGTYNSPLHFGNGTRLTVT.

V is TRBV6-5 and J is TRBJ2-1; TRBD2 matches at 11 bases. Losses at the gene ends were 1 base for V and 7 bases for J; bases not matched to a gene: 6. This CDR3 spans 16 amino acids. CDR1 is MNHEY, CDR2 SVGAGI, per germline. The CDR3 loop is CASSYWGSGRVNEQFF. CDR3 nucleotide sequence: TGTGCCAGCAGTTACTGGGGTAGCGGGAGGGTGAATGAGCAGTTCTTC.

J is TRBJ2-7 and V is TRBV9; 9 positions match TRBD2. After removal of 0 bases from V and 2 bases from J, the junction contained 9 bases not matched to a gene. Germline V gives CDR1 SGDLS, CDR2 YYNGEE. This CDR3 region has 17 residues. This CDR3 reads CASSVVSVAGGPYEQYF. CDR3 in DNA: TGTGCCAGCAGCGTAGTCTCCGTGGCGGGAGGGCCCTACGAGCAGTACTTC.

V gene TRBV28 combines with J gene TRBJ1-4; a weak D match, TRBD1 (5 bases). Trimming cost V 0 bases and J 5 bases, with 7 bases left between them. The CDR3 is 14 amino acids. The germline V gene encodes CDR1 MDHEN and CDR2 SYDVKM. The CDR3 coding sequence is TGTGCCAGCAGTTTATGGAACAGGAATGAAAAACTGTTTTTT. The encoded protein is CASSLWNRNEKLFF.

Here the CDR3 reads CASVPGQGTGELFF. Written as DNA, the CDR3 is TGTGCCAGCGTCCCGGGACAGGGGACCGGGGAGCTGTTTTTT. The V gene is TRBV6-5, the J gene TRBJ2-2, with 10 bases aligning to TRBD1. V gave up 8 bases and J gave up 5 bases; unmatched junction bases: 5. This CDR3 has 14 amino acids. Germline-derived CDR1 and CDR2 are MNHEY and SVGAGI.

The V and J genes are TRBV7-2 and TRBJ2-5; 10 nucleotides align to TRBD2. This CDR3 spans 15 amino acids. V was pared by 4 bases and J by 5 bases, with 7 bases of the junction left unmatched. The germline gives CDR1 SGHTA, CDR2 FQGNSA. CDR3 residues: CASSSTAGGWETQYF. The CDR3 nucleotides read TGTGCCAGCAGCTCCACAGCGGGGGGGTGGGAGACCCAGTACTTC.

This clone was recorded once. This chain uses TRBV19 with TRBJ1-1; 11 nucleotides line up with TRBD1. The length of the CDR3 is 17 residues. The ends lost 4 bases at V and 1 base at J; junction bases unmatched: 8. Germline V CDR1 and CDR2: LNHDA, SQIVND (reference sequence). CDR3 DNA: TGTGCCAGTAGTACCCCCCCCGGGACAGGGGGGAACACTGAAGCTTTCTTT. Translation: CASSTPPGTGGNTEAFF.

This chain connects TRBV9 to TRBJ1-3; D is possibly TRBD1 (6 bases). Germline V gene sequence: CDR1 SGDLS, CDR2 YYNGEE. The CDR3 totals 17 residues. Trimming took off 4 bases at V and 0 bases at J, with 17 bases between the two ends. CDR3 nucleotide sequence: TGTGCCAGCAGCCTATTAGACAGGTCCTCCTCTGGAAACACCATATATTTT. As protein: CASSLLDRSSSGNTIYF.

The chain joins TRBV6-4 to TRBJ1-3, with 8 positions matching TRBD1. This CDR3 has 15 residues. CDR1 and CDR2 (germline): MRHNA, SNTAGT. V dropped 6 bases and J dropped 8; count of bases not matched to a gene: 12. CDR3 DNA sequence: TGTGCCAGCAGAGGAGACAGGGGCGACGGTTACACCATATATTTT. This gives the protein CASRGDRGDGYTIYF.

This chain uses TRBV5-1 with TRBJ2-2, with D perhaps matching TRBD2 (5 bases). CDR1 SGHRS and CDR2 YFSETQ come from the germline V gene. Trimming stripped 1 base from V and 4 bases from J, with 14 bases between. The CDR3 loop spans 16 amino acids. CDR3 nucleotides: TGCGCCAGCAGCTTGAGATCGGGAATGGTCACCGGGGAGCTGTTTTTT. It yields the protein CASSLRSGMVTGELFF.

The chain uses TRBV9 and TRBJ2-3, with TRBD1 identical over 7 bases. Unmatched junction bases numbered 12, after V lost 5 bases and J lost 6 bases. The germline gives CDR1 SGDLS, CDR2 YYNGEE. The CDR3 sequence is 15 residues long. The CDR3 sequence: CASSGWGRGSDTQYF. The CDR3 coding sequence is TGTGCCAGCAGTGGGTGGGGCAGGGGGTCGGATACGCAGTATTTT.

The chain couples TRBV7-2 to TRBJ1-4; possible D gene TRBD1, 5 bases. CDR3 size: 14 residues. Germline V gives CDR1 SGHTA, CDR2 FQGNSA. The V gene lost 5 bases and the J gene lost 3 bases, with 10 bases spanning the gap. The CDR3: CASSEQGANEKLFF. The DNA of the CDR3 is TGTGCCAGCAGCGAGCAGGGTGCTAATGAAAAACTGTTTTTT.

The chain employs TRBV6-1 and TRBJ1-1; no clear D gene. The CDR3 is 13 amino acids. V lost 6 bases and J lost 4, with 12 bases in between. CDR1 MNHNS and CDR2 SASEGT come from the germline V gene. The CDR3 here is CASSLMRLTEAFF. In DNA form, the CDR3 reads TGTGCCAGCAGCCTAATGAGACTCACTGAAGCTTTCTTT.

This chain connects TRBV28 to TRBJ2-7; 8 nucleotides agree with TRBD1. The CDR3 has 15 amino acids. V was pared by 4 bases and J by 2 bases, with 7 bases of the junction left unmatched. Germline values: CDR1 MDHEN, CDR2 SYDVKM. CDR3 sequence (DNA): TGTGCCAGCAGTTCTAAGAGACAGGGGCCCTACGAGCAGTACGTC. The encoded protein is CASSSKRQGPYEQYV.

This sequence joins TRBV27 and TRBJ2-7, with D possibly being TRBD2 (6 bases). The CDR3 consists of 15 residues. The germline V gene encodes CDR1 MNHEY and CDR2 SMNVEV (reference sequence). Trimming cost V 3 bases and J 1 base, with 13 bases left between them. The CDR3 sequence is CASSFLGDSSYEQYF. CDR3 coding DNA: TGTGCCAGCAGTTTCCTGGGGGACTCTTCCTACGAGCAGTACTTC.

DNA of the CDR3: TGTGCCAGCAGGGCGGGAGGGCCGAAACAAGAGACCCAGTACTTC. Protein product: CASRAGGPKQETQYF. The rearrangement joins TRBV2 to TRBJ2-5; 9 bases fit TRBD2. The V and J ends lost 6 bases and 2 bases, in that order; junction bases with no gene match: 7. There are 15 residues in the CDR3. CDR1 and CDR2 from the germline V gene are SNHLY and FYNNEI. Drawing the rest from reference TRBV2 and TRBJ2-5, the complete variable domain is EPEVTQTPSHQVTQMGQEVILRCVPISNHLYFYWYRQILGQKVEFLVSFYNNEISEKSEIFDDQFSVERPDGSNFTLKIRSTKLEDSAMYFCASRAGGPKQETQYFGPGTRLLVL.

The V call is TRBV6-1, the J call TRBJ2-7; D possibly corresponds to TRBD1 (5 bases). Germline assignment: CDR1 MNHNS and CDR2 SASEGT. V was clipped by 2 bases and J by 2 bases, with 13 bases between them. The length of the CDR3 is 15 residues. This chain's CDR3 is CASSERQGLPYEQYV. The CDR3 nucleotides read TGTGCCAGCAGTGAAAGGCAGGGTCTTCCCTACGAGCAGTACGTC.

The chain carries TRBV5-6 and TRBJ1-1; 9 positions match TRBD1. From germline, CDR1 is SGHDT and CDR2 YYEEEE. The CDR3 contains 17 residues. Trimming took 6 bases from V and 0 from J; bases not matched to a gene: 12. CDR3 protein: CASTAGTGLSMNTEAFF. Written as DNA, the CDR3 is TGTGCCAGCACCGCCGGGACAGGGTTATCCATGAACACTGAAGCTTTCTTT.

The chain recombines TRBV28 with TRBJ1-4; D may be TRBD1 (5 bases). With 6 bases removed from V and 9 bases from J, the gap between germline ends came to 20 bases. The CDR3 runs 15 residues. From germline, CDR1 is MDHEN and CDR2 SYDVKM. CDR3 sequence: CASSPFPGRSQKLFF. CDR3 nucleotide sequence: TGTGCCAGCAGCCCCTTTCCAGGGAGGTCACAAAAACTGTTTTTT.

This rearrangement joins TRBV19 to TRBJ1-5; the match to TRBD1 covers 7 bases. The CDR3 extends over 14 amino acids. The germline V gene has CDR1 LNHDA and CDR2 SQIVND (reference sequence). Losses at the gene ends were 7 bases for V and 5 bases for J; bases not matched to a gene: 8. The CDR3 DNA sequence: TGTGCCAGTAACATACAGGGGTACGATCAGCCCCAGCATTTT. The encoded protein is CASNIQGYDQPQHF.

V usage is TRBV27 and J usage is TRBJ1-1, with a possible D match to TRBD1 (6 bases). V was cut by 3 bases and J by 2 bases, with 10 bases left in between. The CDR3 length is 14 residues. Germline CDR1 and CDR2: MNHEY and SMNVEV (reference sequence). The chain's CDR3 is CASSLRTANTEAFF. In DNA form, the CDR3 reads TGTGCCAGCAGTTTGCGGACAGCCAACACTGAAGCTTTCTTT.